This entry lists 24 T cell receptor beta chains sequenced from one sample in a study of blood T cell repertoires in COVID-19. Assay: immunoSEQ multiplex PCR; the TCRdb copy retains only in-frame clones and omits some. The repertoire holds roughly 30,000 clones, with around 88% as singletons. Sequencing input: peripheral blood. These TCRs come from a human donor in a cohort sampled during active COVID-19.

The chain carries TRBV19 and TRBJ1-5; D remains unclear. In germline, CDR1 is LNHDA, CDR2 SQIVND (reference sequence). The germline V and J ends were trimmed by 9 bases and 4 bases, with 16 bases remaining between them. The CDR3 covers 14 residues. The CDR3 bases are TGTGCCAGCGCCCAGGATTTTGGAAATCAGCCCCAGCATTTT. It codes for CASAQDFGNQPQHF.

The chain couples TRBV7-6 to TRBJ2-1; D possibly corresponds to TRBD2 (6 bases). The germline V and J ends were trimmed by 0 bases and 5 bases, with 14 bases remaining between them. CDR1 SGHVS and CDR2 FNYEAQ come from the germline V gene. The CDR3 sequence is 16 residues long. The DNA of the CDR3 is TGTGCCAGCAGCTTAGCAACGGGGGAGGCCGACAATGAGCAGTTCTTC. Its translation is CASSLATGEADNEQFF.

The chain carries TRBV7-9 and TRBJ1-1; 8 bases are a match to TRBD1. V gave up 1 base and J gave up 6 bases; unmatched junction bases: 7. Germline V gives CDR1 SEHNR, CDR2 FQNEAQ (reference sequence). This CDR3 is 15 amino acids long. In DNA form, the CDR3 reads TGTGCCAGCAGCTTAGGAACAGGGGGGGCCGCTGAAGCTTTCTTT. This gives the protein CASSLGTGGAAEAFF.

The CDR3 bases are TGTGCCAGCAGCTTAGCAGGGGGGATCTATGGCTACACCTTC. The encoded protein is CASSLAGGIYGYTF. This chain uses TRBV11-3 with TRBJ1-2; 7 bases fit TRBD1. The CDR3 totals 14 residues. V lost 1 base to trimming and J lost 4 bases; unmatched junction nucleotides: 3. Germline V lookup: CDR1 SGHNT, CDR2 YENEEA. Using reference TRBV11-3 and TRBJ1-2 for the parts outside the CDR3, the full variable domain is EAGVVQSPRYKIIEKKQPVAFWCNPISGHNTLYWYLQNLGQGPELLIRYENEEAVDDSQLPKDRFSAERLKGVDSTLKIQPAELGDSAVYLCASSLAGGIYGYTFGSGTRLTVV.

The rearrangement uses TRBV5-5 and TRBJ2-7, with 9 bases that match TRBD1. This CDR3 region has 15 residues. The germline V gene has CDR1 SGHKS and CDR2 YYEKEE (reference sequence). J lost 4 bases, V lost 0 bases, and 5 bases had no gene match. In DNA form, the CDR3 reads TGTGCCAGCAGCTTGGCAGGACAGGGGATTTACGAGCAGTACTTC. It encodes CASSLAGQGIYEQYF.

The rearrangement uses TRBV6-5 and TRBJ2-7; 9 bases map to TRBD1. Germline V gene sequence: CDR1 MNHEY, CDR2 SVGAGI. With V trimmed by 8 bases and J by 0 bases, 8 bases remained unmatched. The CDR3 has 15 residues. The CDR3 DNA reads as TGTGCCAGCGAGGGACAGGGCCTCTTCTCCTACGAGCAGTACTTC. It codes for CASEGQGLFSYEQYF.

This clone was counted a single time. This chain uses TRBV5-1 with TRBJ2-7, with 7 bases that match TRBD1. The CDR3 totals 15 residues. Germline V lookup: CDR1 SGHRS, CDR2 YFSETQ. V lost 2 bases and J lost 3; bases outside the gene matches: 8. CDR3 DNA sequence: TGCGCCAGCAGCTTTTTGCCGGGACAGATCTACGAGCAGTACTTC. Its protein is CASSFLPGQIYEQYF.

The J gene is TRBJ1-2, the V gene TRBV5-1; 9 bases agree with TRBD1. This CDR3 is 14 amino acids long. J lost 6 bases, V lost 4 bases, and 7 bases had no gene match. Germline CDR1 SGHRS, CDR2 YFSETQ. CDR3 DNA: TGCGCCAGCAGCACCGGGACAGGGATCGATGGCTACACCTTC. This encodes CASSTGTGIDGYTF.

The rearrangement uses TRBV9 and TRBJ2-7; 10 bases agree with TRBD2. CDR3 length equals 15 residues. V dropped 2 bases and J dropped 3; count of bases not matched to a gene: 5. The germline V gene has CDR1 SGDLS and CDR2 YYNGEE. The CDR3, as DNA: TGTGCCAGCAGCGTGTCTAGCGGGAGCGACTACGAGCAGTACTTC. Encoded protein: CASSVSSGSDYEQYF.

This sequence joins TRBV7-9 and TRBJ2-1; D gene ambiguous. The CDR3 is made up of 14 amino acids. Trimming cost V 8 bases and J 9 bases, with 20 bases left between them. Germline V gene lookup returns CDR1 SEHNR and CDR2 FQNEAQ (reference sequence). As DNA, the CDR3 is TGTGCCAGCGCCGTCCAGGCCGTCCTTGGTGAGCAGTTCTTC. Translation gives CASAVQAVLGEQFF. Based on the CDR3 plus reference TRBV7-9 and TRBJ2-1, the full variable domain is DTGVSQNPRHKITKRGQNVTFRCDPISEHNRLYWYRQTLGQGPEFLTYFQNEAQLEKSRLLSDRFSAERPKGSFSTLEIQRTEQGDSAMYLCASAVQAVLGEQFFGPGTRLTVL.

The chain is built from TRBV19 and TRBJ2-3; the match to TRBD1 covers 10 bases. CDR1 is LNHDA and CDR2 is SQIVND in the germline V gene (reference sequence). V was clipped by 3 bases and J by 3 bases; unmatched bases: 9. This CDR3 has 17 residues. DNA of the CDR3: TGTGCCAGTAGTATTAATTGGAGGACAGGGGGTACAGATACGCAGTATTTT. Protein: CASSINWRTGGTDTQYF.

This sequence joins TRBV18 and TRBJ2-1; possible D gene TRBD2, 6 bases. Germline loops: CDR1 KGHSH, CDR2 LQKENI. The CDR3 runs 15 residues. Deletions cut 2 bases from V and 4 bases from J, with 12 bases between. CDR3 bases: TGTGCCAGCTCACCAGTGGAGGGCGAATACAATGAGCAGTTCTTC. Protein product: CASSPVEGEYNEQFF.

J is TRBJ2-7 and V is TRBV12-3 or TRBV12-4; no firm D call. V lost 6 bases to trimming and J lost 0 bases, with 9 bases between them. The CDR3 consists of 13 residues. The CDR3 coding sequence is TGTGCCAGCAGCCCCCCCGGCTCCTACGAGCAGTACTTC. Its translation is CASSPPGSYEQYF.

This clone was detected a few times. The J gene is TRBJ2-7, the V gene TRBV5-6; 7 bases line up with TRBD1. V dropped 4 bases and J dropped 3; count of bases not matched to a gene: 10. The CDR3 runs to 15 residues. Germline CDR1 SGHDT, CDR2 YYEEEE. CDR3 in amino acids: CASSLPRQGSYEQYF. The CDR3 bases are TGTGCCAGCAGCCTACCCCGACAGGGCAGCTACGAGCAGTACTTC. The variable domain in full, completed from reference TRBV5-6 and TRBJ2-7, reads DAGVTQSPTHLIKTRGQQVTLRCSPKSGHDTVSWYQQALGQGPQFIFQYYEEEERQRGNFPDRFSGHQFPNYSSELNVNALLLGDSALYLCASSLPRQGSYEQYFGPGTRLTVT.

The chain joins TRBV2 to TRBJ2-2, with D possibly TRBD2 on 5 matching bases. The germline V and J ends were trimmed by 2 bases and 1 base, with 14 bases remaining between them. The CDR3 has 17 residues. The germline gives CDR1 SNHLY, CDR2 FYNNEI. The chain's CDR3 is CASSEFSWGVNTGELFF. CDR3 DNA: TGTGCCAGCAGTGAATTTTCGTGGGGAGTGAACACCGGGGAGCTGTTTTTT.

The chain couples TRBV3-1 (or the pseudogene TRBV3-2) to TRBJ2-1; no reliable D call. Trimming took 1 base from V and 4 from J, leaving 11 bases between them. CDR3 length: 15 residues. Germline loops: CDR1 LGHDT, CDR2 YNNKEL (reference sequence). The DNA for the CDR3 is TGTGCCAGCAGCCAAGGGGCAGGAACTTACAATGAGCAGTTCTTC. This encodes CASSQGAGTYNEQFF.

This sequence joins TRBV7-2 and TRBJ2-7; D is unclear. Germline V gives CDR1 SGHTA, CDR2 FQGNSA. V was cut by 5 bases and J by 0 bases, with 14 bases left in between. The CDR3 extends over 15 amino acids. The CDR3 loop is CASSPNLLSSYEQYF. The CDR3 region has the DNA TGTGCCAGCAGCCCTAACCTGTTAAGCTCCTACGAGCAGTACTTC.

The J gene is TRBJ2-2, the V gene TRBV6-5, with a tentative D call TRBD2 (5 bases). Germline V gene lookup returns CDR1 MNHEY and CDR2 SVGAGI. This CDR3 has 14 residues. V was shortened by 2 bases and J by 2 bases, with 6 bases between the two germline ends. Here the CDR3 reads CASSYTGNTGELFF. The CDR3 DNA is TGTGCCAGCAGTTACACGGGAAACACCGGGGAGCTGTTTTTT.

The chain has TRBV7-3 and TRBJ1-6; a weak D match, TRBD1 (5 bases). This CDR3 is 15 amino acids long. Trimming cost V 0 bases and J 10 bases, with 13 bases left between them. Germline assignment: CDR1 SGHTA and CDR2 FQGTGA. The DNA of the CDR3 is TGTGCCAGCAGCTTAACCGCCACAGGAAGGTCACCCCTCCACTTT. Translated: CASSLTATGRSPLHF.

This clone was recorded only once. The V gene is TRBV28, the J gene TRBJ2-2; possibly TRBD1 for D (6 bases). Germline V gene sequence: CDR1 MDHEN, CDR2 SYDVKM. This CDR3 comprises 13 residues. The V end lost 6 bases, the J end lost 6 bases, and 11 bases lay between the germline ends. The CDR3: CASRGGQSGELFF. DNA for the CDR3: TGTGCCAGCAGGGGCGGACAGTCCGGGGAGCTGTTTTTT.

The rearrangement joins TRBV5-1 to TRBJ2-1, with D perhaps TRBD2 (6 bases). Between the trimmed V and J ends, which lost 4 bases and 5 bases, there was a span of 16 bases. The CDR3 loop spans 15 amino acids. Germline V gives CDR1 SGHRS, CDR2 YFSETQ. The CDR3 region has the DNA TGCGCCAGCAGCCCCCGGGACTCGGGTGACAATGAGCAGTTCTTC. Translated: CASSPRDSGDNEQFF.

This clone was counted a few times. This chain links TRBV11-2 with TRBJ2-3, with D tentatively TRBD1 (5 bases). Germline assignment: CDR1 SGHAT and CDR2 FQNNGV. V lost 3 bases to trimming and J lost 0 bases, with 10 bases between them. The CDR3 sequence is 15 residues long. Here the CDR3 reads CASSLDGASTDTQYF. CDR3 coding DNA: TGTGCCAGCAGCTTGGATGGGGCTAGCACAGATACGCAGTATTTT.

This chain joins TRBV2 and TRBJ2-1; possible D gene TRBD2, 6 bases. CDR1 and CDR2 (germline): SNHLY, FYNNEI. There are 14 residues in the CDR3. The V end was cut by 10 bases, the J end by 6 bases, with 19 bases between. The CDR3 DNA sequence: TGTGCCACCACCCCGTTACTAGCAGGCAATGAGCAGTTCTTC. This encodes CATTPLLAGNEQFF.

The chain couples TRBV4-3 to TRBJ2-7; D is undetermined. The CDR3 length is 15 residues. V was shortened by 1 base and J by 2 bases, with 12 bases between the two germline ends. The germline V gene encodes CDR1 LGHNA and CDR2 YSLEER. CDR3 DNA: TGCGCCAGCAGCCAAGGTGGGCTATCTGCCTACGAGCAGTACTTC. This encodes CASSQGGLSAYEQYF.